This T cell receptor (beta chain) was found in a study of OX40 agonist ivuxolimab in advanced cancers. Regarding this clone: Its antigen is still unknown.

Whole-study results and caveats: Circulating CD4+ and CD8+ T cells showed clonal expansion by week 6 at 0.1 to 3.0 mg/kg.

Clones were read by immunoSEQ multiplex PCR, and TCRdb kept only the in-frame ones, dropping some. This repertoire shows about 62,000 clones, about 85% found once; its top ten account for 3.5% to 4%. The CDR3 length is 15 residues. Sequences were derived from CD4+ or CD8+ T cells sorted from blood, sampled in a trial of the OX40 agonist ivuxolimab. The TCR comes from an adult with an advanced solid tumor such as melanoma, head and neck, liver or kidney cancer. The rearrangement joins TRBV21-1 to TRBJ1-4. TRBV21-1 is given as a pseudogene. This CDR3 is CASSPPQGGSEKLFF. The CDR3 DNA reads as TGTGCCAGCAGCCCCCCCCAGGGAGGGAGTGAAAAACTGTTTTTT.